A single sample is the source of the 21 T cell receptor beta chains below, sequenced in a study of CD8 T cells in Susac syndrome. It was with random hexamers that about 0.45 to 1 ug RNA was reverse transcribed. TCRdb redid the calling of the immunoSEQ multiplex PCR reads with MiXCR, one entry per CDR3 protein. Of roughly 150,000 distinct CDR3 sequences in the sample, 92% were seen once. Sequencing was carried out using CD4+ T cells from PBMCs. These receptors all come from a human donor in good health.

The V call is TRBV24-1, the J call TRBJ2-5; D gene ambiguous. Trimming removed 9 bases from V and 4 bases from J, with 11 bases in between. The CDR3 consists of 12 residues. CDR1 is KGHDR and CDR2 is SFDVKD in the germline V gene. The CDR3 DNA follows: TGTGCCACCTCCGCATGGGGAGAGACCCAGTACTTC. It codes for CATSAWGETQYF.

This clonotype was picked up a small number of times. This chain connects TRBV18 to TRBJ2-5; possibly TRBD2 for D (6 bases). The CDR3 has 13 residues. The V gene lost 3 bases and the J gene lost 4 bases, with 9 bases spanning the gap. In germline, CDR1 is KGHSH, CDR2 LQKENI. CDR3: CASSPGGAETQYF. The CDR3 nucleotides read TGTGCCAGCTCACCGGGAGGAGCAGAGACCCAGTACTTC.

The chain uses TRBV14 and TRBJ2-3, with D unresolved. The CDR3 is 13 residues long. Trimming pared 6 bases from V and 2 bases from J, leaving 9 bases between. Germline CDR1 SGHDN, CDR2 FVKESK. CDR3 loop: CASSPATTDTQYF. The CDR3 DNA sequence: TGTGCCAGCAGTCCTGCGACCACAGATACGCAGTATTTT.

The rearrangement joins TRBV9 to TRBJ2-1, with D perhaps TRBD2 (5 bases). The V and J ends lost 4 bases and 11 bases respectively, with 10 bases between them. Germline assignment: CDR1 SGDLS and CDR2 YYNGEE. This CDR3 is 11 amino acids long. The DNA of the CDR3 is TGTGCCAGCAGCTCTGGGGAGCAGCAGTTCTTC. Translation: CASSSGEQQFF.

This chain joins TRBV4-1 and TRBJ1-2, with D unclear. Looked up from germline, CDR1 is MGHRA and CDR2 is YSYEKL. Trimming took off 1 base at V and 4 bases at J, with 13 bases between the two ends. The length of the CDR3 is 15 residues. In DNA form, the CDR3 reads TGCGCCAGCAGCCAAGGTCCCCAGGCAGCCTATGGCTACACCTTC. It encodes CASSQGPQAAYGYTF.

This chain links TRBV7-2 with TRBJ2-3; 7 nucleotides agree with TRBD2. Germline V gene data show CDR1 as SGHTA and CDR2 as FQGNSA. The junction had 8 bases not matched to a gene; V was cut back by 5 bases and J by 6 bases. The CDR3 consists of 14 residues. The CDR3 region has the DNA TGTGCCAGCAGCCCCGGGGGGAATGAGGATACGCAGTATTTT. The encoded protein is CASSPGGNEDTQYF. Drawing the rest from reference TRBV7-2 and TRBJ2-3, the complete variable domain is GAGVSQSPSNKVTEKGKDVELRCDPISGHTALYWYRQSLGQGLEFLIYFQGNSAPDKSGLPSDRFSAERTGGSVSTLTIQRTQQEDSAVYLCASSPGGNEDTQYFGPGTRLTVL.

The chain joins TRBV29-1 to TRBJ2-3; D is perhaps TRBD2 (7 bases). Germline V gene lookup returns CDR1 SQVTM and CDR2 ANQGSEA. The CDR3 totals 14 residues. V was pared by 3 bases and J by 0 bases, with 10 bases between. DNA for the CDR3: TGCAGCGTTGACCGGGGGGCTAGCACAGATACGCAGTATTTT. Translated, it gives CSVDRGASTDTQYF.

The gene calls are TRBV6-6 and TRBJ1-1, with TRBD1 as a possible D gene (5 bases). The germline CDR1 and CDR2 sequences are MNHNY and SVGAGI (reference sequence). The germline V and J ends were trimmed by 6 bases and 1 base, with 9 bases remaining between them. The CDR3 covers 13 residues. The CDR3 loop reads CASSLGTNTEAFF. The CDR3 nucleotides read TGTGCCAGCAGCTTAGGGACGAACACTGAAGCTTTCTTT.

The chain employs TRBV7-8 and TRBJ2-6, with TRBD2 identical over 7 bases. The CDR3 loop spans 17 amino acids. Germline V CDR1 and CDR2: SGHVS, FQNEAQ. Trimming removed 2 bases from V and 0 bases from J; junction bases left unmatched: 4. CDR3 sequence reads: CASSLRGGGSGANVLTF. As DNA, the CDR3 is TGTGCCAGCAGCTTACGGGGCGGGGGCTCTGGGGCCAACGTCCTGACTTTC.

The table lists this clonotype with a count of one. The chain joins TRBV20-1 to TRBJ1-5, with 10 positions matching TRBD1. CDR1 and CDR2 from the germline V gene are DFQATT and SNEGSKA (reference sequence). The CDR3 contains 15 residues. Germline trimming cut 3 bases from V and 7 bases from J; bases unmatched to any gene: 9. CDR3 residues: CSASSDRGRRQPQHF. As DNA, the CDR3 is TGCAGTGCTAGCAGCGACAGGGGGCGACGGCAGCCCCAGCATTTT.

The rearrangement links TRBV20-1 to TRBJ1-2; 7 bases align to TRBD1. Trimming at V came to 6 bases and at J to 4 bases, leaving 11 bases not matched to a gene. The CDR3 runs to 14 residues. The germline V gene has CDR1 DFQATT and CDR2 SNEGSKA (reference sequence). The CDR3 is CSATGTAASYGYTF. CDR3 nucleotide sequence: TGCAGTGCAACCGGGACAGCTGCGAGCTATGGCTACACCTTC.

This rearrangement joins TRBV12-3 or TRBV12-4 to TRBJ1-3, with D possibly being TRBD1 (5 bases). The CDR3 length is 13 residues. Trimming took 7 bases from V and 5 from J, leaving 12 bases between them. The CDR3: CASNLSGRNTIYF. The CDR3 DNA sequence: TGTGCCAGCAATCTATCGGGACGAAACACCATATATTTT.

The chain carries TRBV2 and TRBJ1-6; TRBD1 is a possible D gene (6 bases). Trimming removed 11 bases from V and 0 bases from J, with 17 bases in between. The CDR3 has 16 amino acids. From germline, CDR1 is SNHLY and CDR2 FYNNEI. In DNA, the CDR3 is TGTGCCTACCGTCCGGGGGGGGCCTCCTATAATTCACCCCTCCACTTT. Its translation: CAYRPGGASYNSPLHF.

The chain couples TRBV19 to TRBJ2-2, with D uncertain. CDR1 LNHDA and CDR2 SQIVND come from the germline V gene (reference sequence). The CDR3 has 14 residues. The V end lost 8 bases, the J end lost 1 base, and 11 bases lay between the germline ends. CDR3 sequence: CASVTALNTGELFF. In nucleotides, the CDR3 is TGTGCCAGTGTTACAGCCCTGAACACCGGGGAGCTGTTTTTT.

This sequence joins TRBV5-1 and TRBJ1-5; tentative D call: TRBD1 (6 bases). Germline V gene sequence: CDR1 SGHRS, CDR2 YFSETQ. The CDR3 is 14 residues long. V lost 3 bases and J lost 6, with 13 bases in between. The CDR3 loop reads CASSSEGGSQPQHF. CDR3 DNA: TGCGCCAGCAGCTCCGAGGGGGGGAGTCAGCCCCAGCATTTT.

The chain has TRBV7-2 and TRBJ1-1; a weak D match, TRBD1 (5 bases). Germline-derived CDR1 and CDR2 are SGHTA and FQGNSA. V lost 6 bases and J 3 bases, leaving 11 bases between the germline ends. This CDR3 comprises 13 residues. CDR3 in DNA: TGTGCCAGCAGTTCAAGGGGTTACACTGAAGCTTTCTTT. This gives the protein CASSSRGYTEAFF.

This chain joins TRBV28 and TRBJ1-5; D ambiguous. Germline V gene lookup returns CDR1 MDHEN and CDR2 SYDVKM. The CDR3 length is 12 residues. Between the trimmed V and J ends, which lost 4 bases and 8 bases, there was a span of 9 bases. The CDR3 DNA is TGTGCCAGCAGTTGGGCATCTAAGCCCCAGCATTTT. It codes for CASSWASKPQHF.

The chain links TRBV30 to TRBJ2-5; TRBD2 matches 8 bases. Trimming at V came to 3 bases and at J to 4 bases, leaving 7 bases not matched to a gene. CDR3 length: 14 residues. Germline values: CDR1 GTSNPN, CDR2 SVGIG (reference sequence). The CDR3, as DNA: TGTGCCTGGAGAAGGACGGGGGGGCGAGAGACCCAGTACTTC. Translated: CAWRRTGGRETQYF.

This clonotype showed up just once. V usage is TRBV15 and J usage is TRBJ2-1, with 13 bases that match TRBD2. V gave up 3 bases and J gave up 2 bases; unmatched junction bases: 10. This CDR3 is built from 19 residues. Germline assignment: CDR1 LNHNV and CDR2 YYDKDF (reference sequence). CDR3 nucleotides: TGTGCCACCAGCAGGTCCGGGACTAGCGGGGAGGGAGCCTACAATGAGCAGTTCTTC. Translated: CATSRSGTSGEGAYNEQFF.

The genes are TRBV18 and TRBJ1-2; possible D gene TRBD1, 5 bases. The CDR3 runs 18 residues. The germline V gene encodes CDR1 KGHSH and CDR2 LQKENI. Trimming took off 3 bases at V and 2 bases at J, with 22 bases between the two ends. This CDR3 is CASSPYTTTGRRNYGYTF. DNA for the CDR3: TGTGCCAGCTCACCTTACACCACCACAGGACGCAGAAACTATGGCTACACCTTC.

The chain couples TRBV20-1 to TRBJ2-7, with TRBD1 as a possible D gene (6 bases). Trimming took 4 bases from V and 1 from J, leaving 11 bases between them. CDR1 is DFQATT, CDR2 SNEGSKA, per germline (reference sequence). The CDR3 runs to 13 residues. CDR3 protein: CSAIDRRSYEQYF. CDR3 DNA sequence: TGCAGTGCTATTGACAGGCGTTCCTACGAGCAGTACTTC.